This T cell receptor (beta chain) stems from a study of vaccination effects on CD4 cells after COVID-19 (dated by TCRdb to between 2021 and 2024). For context, the study as a whole: In the ViraFEST assay, PBMC were stimulated with viral peptide pools, and antigen-specific CD4+ T cell clonotypes were then identified by expansion using TCR sequencing. Participants received two doses of either the BNT162b2 or the mRNA-1273 mRNA SARS-CoV-2 vaccine. A few million PBMC per well were cultured with about 9.6 ug/ml peptides in IMDM containing approximately 4.5% human AB serum, roughly 9.5 IU/ml IL-2 and gentamicin. The study compared SARS-CoV-2 spike-specific CD4+ TCR repertoires before and after mRNA vaccination in COVID-19 convalescent patients and infection-naive vaccine recipients. A total of around eleven COVID-19 convalescent patients and a handful of SARS-CoV-2-naive healthy vaccine recipients were included in the full study. Cultures from other donors in the study were sequenced with the Oncomine TCR Beta short-read assay on an Illumina iSeq 100.

The V end loses 0 bases and the J end loses 5 bases, and a stretch of 10 bases separates them. CDR1 and CDR2 are drawn from the germline V gene: KGHSH, LQKENI. Counted from cysteine to phenylalanine, this CDR3 has 14 amino acids. Only the CDR3 portion is preserved as DNA: 42 bases, with reading frame beginning at the first base. After less than eleven days of culture, CD4+ T cells were isolated with the EasySep CD4+ T cell isolation kit. None of the healthy vaccine recipients had a prior SARS-CoV-2 infection, which was confirmed by nucleocapsid antibody tests that came back negative both before and after vaccination. Half of the culture medium was replaced with fresh IL-2-containing medium on days 3 and 7. Unless otherwise noted, each peptide stimulation condition was cultured in triplicate wells. PBMC were separated from whole blood using Ficoll-Paque Plus gradient centrifugation and were then either cryopreserved at -140C or used fresh. The QIAamp micro DNA kit was used to extract genomic DNA from the cultured CD4+ T cells.

General study outcomes and caveats: The study was limited by a small number of convalescent patients and lacked early post-infection timepoints. In healthy vaccine recipients, vaccine-induced clones were almost all SARS-CoV-2 mono-reactive, with only 1 of 255 being cross-reactive with common cold coronaviruses. Both infection-induced and vaccine-induced clones contracted markedly at late post-vaccination timepoints, which is consistent with waning T cell responses.

Library generation was performed with the immunoSEQ multiplex PCR assay. DNA from the CD4+ T cells that had been cultured and isolated underwent TCR beta CDR3 sequencing. Concerning the study's data processing: Non-productive TCR sequences were removed, reads were trimmed to the CDR3 region, and CDR3s of at least 7 amino acids were retained. The MANAFEST web app was used to identify antigen-specific clonotypes by comparing expansion in peptide wells with expansion in reference cultures. For clones to be considered positive, expansion at FDR<0.05 versus reference and all other wells, an odds ratio above 5, and a frequency above 0.1% in two replicate wells were required. A clonotype was defined as cross-reactive if the clonotype was significantly expanded both in SARS-CoV-2 spike wells and in at least one common cold coronavirus spike condition. CDR3 similarity was assessed by Levenshtein distance using the stringdist R package, and unrooted trees were constructed with ape in R 3.6.1. TCRdb carries this immuneACCESS record with in-frame sequences only. Its versions omit some clonotypes, under half of them owing to an unresolved V gene in the studies checked, with the rest unexplained. V and J calls and clone size are as listed in that table; D and trimming were resolved from the DNA. The sample table contains about 38,000 clones; only one count was recorded for about 80% of them. The ten largest clones represent less than 3.5% of the sample.

As to this clone: Its antigen specificity is not known. Nothing much larger sits one base from this clone, and base qualities are not available.

The sample here was CD4+ T cells from PBMCs cultured without peptide, taken before COVID-19 vaccination. The chain is assembled from TRBV18 and TRBJ2-5; no D gene is confidently identified. This sequence was found in a human donor who received a COVID-19 vaccine. For the CDR3, the sequence is CASSPPSRIETQYF. The DNA is as follows: TGTGCCAGCTCACCACCCTCGAGGATCGAGACCCAGTACTTC.